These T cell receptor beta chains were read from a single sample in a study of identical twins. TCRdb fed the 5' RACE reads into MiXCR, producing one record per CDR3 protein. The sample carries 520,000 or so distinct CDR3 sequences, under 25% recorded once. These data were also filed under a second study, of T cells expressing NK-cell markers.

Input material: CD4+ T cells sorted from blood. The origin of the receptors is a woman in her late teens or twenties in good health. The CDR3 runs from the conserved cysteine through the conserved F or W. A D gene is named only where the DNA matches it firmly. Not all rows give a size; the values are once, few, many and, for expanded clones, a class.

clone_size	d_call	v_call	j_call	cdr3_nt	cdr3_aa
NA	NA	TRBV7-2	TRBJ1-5	TGTGCCAGCAGCTTAAGGGCGGGGAGGGATCAGCCCCAGCATTTT	CASSLRAGRDQPQHF
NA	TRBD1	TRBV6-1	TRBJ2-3	TGTGCCAGCAGTACCCCGGGACAGGGTAGTGATACGCAGTATTTT	CASSTPGQGSDTQYF
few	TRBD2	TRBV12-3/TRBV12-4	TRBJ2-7	TGTGCCAGCAGTTTAGTGAGCGGGAGGTTCTACGAGCAGTACTTC	CASSLVSGRFYEQYF
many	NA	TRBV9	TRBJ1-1	TGTGCCAGCTCAATCCGATTGAACACTGAAGCTTTCTTT	CASSIRLNTEAFF
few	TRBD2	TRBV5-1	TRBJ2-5	TGCGCCAGCAGCTCCTCCGGCACTAGCGAAGAGACCCAGTACTTC	CASSSSGTSEETQYF
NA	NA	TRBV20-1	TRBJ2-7	TGCAGTGCTAGGGCCCAGACACCAATTCTCGCCGAGCAGTACTTC	CSARAQTPILAEQYF
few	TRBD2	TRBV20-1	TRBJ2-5	TGCAGTGCTAGAGAGACTAGCGTAGAAGAGACCCAGTACTTC	CSARETSVEETQYF
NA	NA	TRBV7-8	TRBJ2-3	TGTGCCAGCAGTCCGAGATCAAACACAGATACGCAGTATTTT	CASSPRSNTDTQYF
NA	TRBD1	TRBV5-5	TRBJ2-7	TGTGCCAGCAGCTCAAGTCAATGGGACAGGGTCCACGAGCAGTACTTC	CASSSSQWDRVHEQYF
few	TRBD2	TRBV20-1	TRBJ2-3	TGCAGTGCTACGTGGACTAGGAGGTCGGGTGCAGATACGCAGTATTTT	CSATWTRRSGADTQYF
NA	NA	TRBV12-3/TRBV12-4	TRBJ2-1	TGTGCCAGCAGTTCCCTGCGGGGAATGAGGAATGAGCAGTTCTTC	CASSSLRGMRNEQFF
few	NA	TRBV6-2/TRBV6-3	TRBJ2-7	TGTGCCAGCACCATGGGCGGAGCGACTTCCTACGAGCAGTACTTC	CASTMGGATSYEQYF
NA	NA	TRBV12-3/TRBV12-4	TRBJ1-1	TGTGCCAGCAGTCCTGGTTTGGCGGGGTACACTGAAGCTTTCTTT	CASSPGLAGYTEAFF
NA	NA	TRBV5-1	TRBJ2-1	TGCGCCAGCAGCTTGGAGGGGGTATACAATGAGCAGTTCTTC	CASSLEGVYNEQFF
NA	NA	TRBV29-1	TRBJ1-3	TGCAGCGTTGAAGAAACAGGGCCTGGAAACACCATATATTTT	CSVEETGPGNTIYF
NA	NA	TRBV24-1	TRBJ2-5	TGTGCCACCAGTGAATATACTGTCGCCCGAGAGACCCAGTACTTC	CATSEYTVARETQYF
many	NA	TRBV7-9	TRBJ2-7	TGTGCCAGCAGCTTAGTCGGGTGGGCCTACGAGCAGTACTTC	CASSLVGWAYEQYF